Each of the 26 T cell receptor beta chains below was sequenced from the same sample in a study of cytotoxic CD8 clonotypes in ibrutinib-treated CLL. Profiling relied on immunoSEQ multiplex PCR, and the TCRdb table lists in-frame clones only, not all of them. Of under 300,000 clones listed, under 80% are singletons. Specimen: PBMCs, collected after 24 months of ibrutinib treatment. The origin of the receptors is a human donor with chronic lymphocytic leukemia.

The chain recombines TRBV29-1 with TRBJ1-1; D is uncertain. The CDR3 runs 11 residues. Germline V gene data show CDR1 as SQVTM and CDR2 as ANQGSEA. Between the trimmed V and J ends, which lost 7 bases and 8 bases, there was a span of 14 bases. CDR3 bases: TGCAGCGAGGGAAGCCAATTAGAAGCTTTCTTT. This encodes CSEGSQLEAFF.

Written as DNA, the CDR3 is TGTGCCAGCTCACCTGAGAGCGGGAGGGCCCGTGAGCAGTTCTTC. Protein sequence: CASSPESGRAREQFF. The V call is TRBV18, the J call TRBJ2-1, with 10 bases that match TRBD2. Trimming took 3 bases from V and 9 from J; bases not matched to a gene: 8. Germline loops: CDR1 KGHSH, CDR2 LQKENI. There are 15 residues in the CDR3.

V is TRBV28 and J is TRBJ1-3, with D perhaps matching TRBD1 (6 bases). Looked up from germline, CDR1 is MDHEN and CDR2 is SYDVKM. The CDR3 consists of 14 residues. Trimming pared 3 bases from V and 3 bases from J, leaving 9 bases between. The CDR3 coding sequence is TGTGCCAGCAGTTTCAGGGGCGTTGGAAACACCATATATTTT. This translates into CASSFRGVGNTIYF. The full variable domain, rest sourced from reference TRBV28 and TRBJ1-3, is DVKVTQSSRYLVKRTGEKVFLECVQDMDHENMFWYRQDPGLGLRLIYFSYDVKMKEKGDIPEGYSVSREKKERFSLILESASTNQTSMYLCASSFRGVGNTIYFGEGSWLTVV.

The genes are TRBV18 and TRBJ2-2; tentatively, D is TRBD2 (6 bases). The V gene's germline CDR1 is KGHSH and CDR2 LQKENI. The CDR3 runs to 15 residues. V dropped 3 bases and J dropped 5 bases, with 13 bases sitting between them. The chain's CDR3 is CASSPAGGLTGELFF. CDR3 bases: TGTGCCAGCTCACCTGCCGGGGGATTAACCGGGGAGCTGTTTTTT.

The chain recombines TRBV28 with TRBJ2-7; 11 nucleotides agree with TRBD1. V lost 1 base and J lost 5; bases outside the gene matches: 4. This CDR3 comprises 15 residues. CDR1 is MDHEN and CDR2 is SYDVKM in the germline V gene. CDR3 in amino acids: CASSLLDRGQDEQYF. DNA of the CDR3: TGTGCCAGCAGTTTATTGGACAGGGGGCAGGACGAGCAGTACTTC.

The chain joins TRBV5-1 to TRBJ2-7; possibly TRBD1 or TRBD2 for D (5 bases each). V was cut by 3 bases and J by 2 bases, with 12 bases left in between. The CDR3 runs to 14 residues. The V gene's germline CDR1 is SGHRS and CDR2 YFSETQ. The CDR3 loop is CASSYDGATYEQYF. CDR3 DNA: TGCGCCAGCAGCTATGACGGGGCCACCTACGAGCAGTACTTC.

This rearrangement joins TRBV6-4 to TRBJ2-1; no clear D. Trimming shortened V by 4 bases and J by 8 bases, and 9 bases separated the two germline ends. CDR1 is MRHNA, CDR2 SNTAGT, per germline. CDR3 length equals 12 residues. CDR3: CASSVNGDEQFF. The DNA of the CDR3 is TGTGCCAGCAGTGTAAACGGCGATGAGCAGTTCTTC.

This chain connects TRBV18 to TRBJ2-7, with 9 bases lining up with TRBD2. Germline-derived CDR1 and CDR2 are KGHSH and LQKENI. The CDR3 loop spans 15 amino acids. With 3 bases clipped from V and 2 bases from J, the junction kept 5 bases outside the gene matches. The CDR3 coding sequence is TGTGCCAGCTCACCCCCGGGACTAGCTACCTACGAGCAGTACTTC. It encodes CASSPPGLATYEQYF.

CDR3 in DNA: TGCAGCGTTCCACTAGGGGGCCGGAAGGAGGCTAGCACAGATACGCAGTATTTT. It translates to CSVPLGGRKEASTDTQYF. The V and J genes are TRBV29-1 and TRBJ2-3, with TRBD1 matching 7 bases. J lost 0 bases, V lost 5 bases, and 17 bases had no gene match. The CDR3 is 18 residues long. Germline V CDR1 and CDR2: SQVTM, ANQGSEA.

The rearrangement uses TRBV11-2 and TRBJ1-5; 7 nucleotides line up with TRBD1. CDR1 and CDR2 from the germline V gene are SGHAT and FQNNGV. Trimming at V came to 5 bases and at J to 4 bases, leaving 8 bases not matched to a gene. The CDR3 sequence is 15 residues long. In DNA, the CDR3 is TGTGCCAGCAGCCCAAACCAACAGGGGAATCAGCCCCAGCATTTT. It yields the protein CASSPNQQGNQPQHF.

This chain uses TRBV18 with TRBJ2-3; 8 bases line up with TRBD1. Germline lookup yields CDR1 KGHSH and CDR2 LQKENI. V lost 4 bases, J lost 1 base, and 7 bases stayed unmatched. The CDR3 is made up of 16 amino acids. The CDR3 nucleotides read TGTGCCAGCTCACTCAAGACAGGGGCCGGCACAGATACGCAGTATTTT. It translates to CASSLKTGAGTDTQYF.

The chain has TRBV20-1 and TRBJ2-5; D uncertain. Germline values: CDR1 DFQATT, CDR2 SNEGSKA (reference sequence). The CDR3 contains 11 residues. The germline V and J ends were trimmed by 6 bases and 5 bases, with 10 bases remaining between them. CDR3 residues: CSAITEETQYF. CDR3 sequence (DNA): TGCAGTGCCATTACCGAGGAGACCCAGTACTTC.

The rearrangement joins TRBV5-5 to TRBJ2-2; no firm D call. Between the trimmed V and J ends, which lost 4 bases and 2 bases, there was a span of 15 bases. The CDR3 extends over 16 amino acids. Germline CDR1 is SGHKS and CDR2 is YYEKEE (reference sequence). The CDR3 nucleotides read TGTGCCAGCAGCCGGCTGAAGGGTTCAAACACCGGGGAGCTGTTTTTT. Translation: CASSRLKGSNTGELFF.

This clone was detected only once. This chain connects TRBV6-5 to TRBJ2-7; TRBD2 matches 11 bases. The CDR3 covers 16 residues. V lost 2 bases, J lost 1 base, and 4 bases stayed unmatched. Germline V gives CDR1 MNHEY, CDR2 SVGAGI. The CDR3 sequence: CASSYVTSGTSYEQYF. The CDR3 DNA reads as TGTGCCAGCAGTTACGTGACTAGCGGGACATCCTACGAGCAGTACTTC.

V gene TRBV5-1 combines with J gene TRBJ2-2; 11 nucleotides align to TRBD2. This CDR3 comprises 16 residues. Trimming at V came to 9 bases and at J to 5 bases, leaving 12 bases not matched to a gene. CDR1 and CDR2 (germline): SGHRS, YFSETQ. CDR3 sequence reads: CATTSSSGRATGELFF. The CDR3 DNA sequence: TGCGCCACCACCTCTAGTAGCGGGAGGGCGACCGGGGAGCTGTTTTTT.

The chain joins TRBV30 to TRBJ1-1; no definite D call. The CDR3 covers 11 residues. CDR1 is GTSNPN, CDR2 SVGIG, per germline (reference sequence). Trimming stripped 3 bases from V and 4 bases from J, with 6 bases between. DNA of the CDR3: TGTGCCTGGAGGCGAGGCACTGAAGCTTTCTTT. Residues: CAWRRGTEAFF.

The chain links TRBV28 to TRBJ1-2; D is perhaps TRBD1 (5 bases). Per germline, CDR1 MDHEN and CDR2 SYDVKM. Trimming removed 3 bases at V and 8 bases at J, with 10 bases between. The CDR3 extends over 12 amino acids. Here the CDR3 reads CASSFRGQGYTF. The CDR3 nucleotides are TGTGCCAGCAGTTTTAGGGGCCAAGGCTACACCTTC.

The chain has TRBV2 and TRBJ2-5; a weak D match, TRBD2 (5 bases). The CDR3 is 14 residues long. CDR1 and CDR2 (germline): SNHLY, FYNNEI. Between the trimmed V and J ends, which lost 7 bases and 0 bases, there was a span of 12 bases. The CDR3 coding sequence is TGTGCCAGCAAGGACGTAGCGTACCAAGAGACCCAGTACTTC. This gives the protein CASKDVAYQETQYF.

The CDR3 DNA reads as TGTGCCTGGAGTCAGGGATCGGGCTATGGCTACACCTTC. Translated: CAWSQGSGYGYTF. The chain employs TRBV30 and TRBJ1-2; weak D call: TRBD1 (5 bases). CDR1 and CDR2 (germline): GTSNPN, SVGIG (reference sequence). V was trimmed by 2 bases and J by 4 bases, leaving 11 bases between them. This CDR3 comprises 13 residues.

This clone appeared once. CDR3 sequence reads: CASSTRDTYEKLFF. Written as DNA, the CDR3 is TGTGCCAGCAGTACCCGGGACACATATGAAAAACTGTTTTTT. This chain connects TRBV28 to TRBJ1-4, with a weak D call TRBD1 (6 bases). The V gene's germline CDR1 is MDHEN and CDR2 SYDVKM. With 5 bases removed from V and 6 bases from J, the gap between germline ends came to 13 bases. The length of the CDR3 is 14 residues.

This clone is a singleton in its sample. The chain uses TRBV5-1 and TRBJ1-2; D not resolved. The CDR3 runs 13 residues. V lost 1 base and J 4 bases, leaving 8 bases between the germline ends. Germline lookup yields CDR1 SGHRS and CDR2 YFSETQ. This chain's CDR3 is CASSLPNGYGYTF. CDR3 nucleotide sequence: TGCGCCAGCAGCTTGCCCAATGGCTATGGCTACACCTTC.

The table lists this clone with a few counts. CDR3 sequence: CASSPLAVGELFF. The CDR3 DNA is TGTGCCAGCAGCCCCTTAGCGGTCGGGGAGCTGTTTTTT. The chain uses TRBV7-9 and TRBJ2-2; TRBD2 might be the D (6 bases). V was shortened by 5 bases and J by 7 bases, with 11 bases between the two germline ends. This CDR3 has 13 amino acids. Germline CDR1 and CDR2: SEHNR and FQNEAQ (reference sequence).

The gene calls are TRBV15 and TRBJ2-5, with D possibly matching TRBD1 (6 bases). Germline CDR1 and CDR2: LNHNV and YYDKDF (reference sequence). The CDR3 consists of 12 residues. The V end was cut by 5 bases, the J end by 6 bases, with 10 bases between. CDR3 nucleotide sequence: TGTGCCACCAGCGAACAGGGCCAGACCCAGTACTTC. Its translation: CATSEQGQTQYF.

The rearrangement uses TRBV14 and TRBJ2-2, with 10 nucleotides matching TRBD2. V trimming: 4 bases; J trimming: 5 bases; junction bases outside the gene matches: 4. The CDR3 sequence is 15 residues long. CDR1 SGHDN and CDR2 FVKESK come from the germline V gene. DNA of the CDR3: TGTGCCAGCAGCCCACTAGCGGGGAGGACCGGGGAGCTGTTTTTT. Translated: CASSPLAGRTGELFF.

The gene calls are TRBV4-1 and TRBJ2-7; 10 bases match TRBD2. Per the germline V gene, CDR1 is MGHRA and CDR2 is YSYEKL. Trimming removed 5 bases from V and 3 bases from J; junction bases left unmatched: 7. The CDR3 sequence is 15 residues long. CDR3 residues: CASSLGTSDLYEQYF. CDR3 bases: TGCGCCAGCAGCTTAGGGACTAGCGATCTCTACGAGCAGTACTTC.

The CDR3 region has the DNA TGTGCCAGCAGTGCGGGACTTTATGGCTACACCTTC. As protein: CASSAGLYGYTF. The chain joins TRBV28 to TRBJ1-2; tentative D call: TRBD1 (5 bases). The CDR3 runs to 12 residues. V dropped 5 bases and J dropped 5 bases, with 9 bases sitting between them. CDR1 is MDHEN and CDR2 is SYDVKM in the germline V gene.